The rows below give T cell receptor beta chains drawn from one sample of a study of cytomegalovirus exposure and HLA in healthy donors. Produced via immunoSEQ multiplex PCR; TCRdb's table is partial and in-frame only. The sample gives some 210,000 clones, around 87% of which show up once; 1% to 1.5% is in the top ten. The sequenced sample consisted of PBMCs. The source is a man aged 25 to 40 in good health and CMV-seronegative. Each CDR3 is given with its conserved first and last residue. A D gene is named only where the DNA matches it firmly. For some rows the clone size is stated as once, few or many, or as a class when expanded; others skip it.

J: TRBJ1-2
D: NA
V: TRBV5-5
size: NA
CDR3: CASSLDPGRASINGYTF
DNA: TGTGCCAGCAGCTTGGACCCCGGGCGGGCTAGTATTAACGGCTACACCTTC

J: TRBJ1-1
D: TRBD1
V: TRBV7-9
size: NA
CDR3: CASSTETGVEGTEAFF
DNA: TGTGCCAGCAGCACAGAGACAGGGGTTGAGGGCACTGAAGCTTTCTTT

J: TRBJ1-3
D: NA
V: TRBV6-1
size: NA
CDR3: CASSGWGRSGNTIYF
DNA: TGTGCCAGCAGTGGCTGGGGCCGCTCTGGAAACACCATATATTTT

J: TRBJ2-7
D: NA
V: TRBV6-4
size: NA
CDR3: CASRRSTGSYYEQYF
DNA: TGTGCCAGCAGAAGGTCTACAGGAAGCTATTACGAGCAGTACTTC

J: TRBJ1-5
D: NA
V: TRBV7-2
size: NA
CDR3: CASSLVGADNQPQHF
DNA: TGTGCCAGCAGCTTAGTGGGGGCGGACAATCAGCCCCAGCATTTT

J: TRBJ2-1
D: TRBD2
V: TRBV4-3
size: NA
CDR3: CASSPYLGGGAGDEQFF
DNA: TGCGCCAGCAGCCCCTACCTGGGCGGGGGGGCCGGGGATGAGCAGTTCTTC

J: TRBJ2-3
D: TRBD2
V: TRBV9
size: NA
CDR3: CASSLSSGGADTQYF
DNA: TGTGCCAGCAGCCTCTCTAGCGGGGGGGCAGATACGCAGTATTTT

J: TRBJ1-4
D: NA
V: TRBV30
size: NA
CDR3: CAWSPLGGTNEKLFF
DNA: TGTGCCTGGAGTCCGCTGGGGGGGACTAATGAAAAACTGTTTTTT

J: TRBJ2-7
D: NA
V: TRBV5-1
size: NA
CDR3: CASSLDPDTALVQYF
DNA: TGCGCCAGCAGCTTGGATCCAGATACCGCCTTGGTGCAGTACTTC

J: TRBJ2-1
D: TRBD2
V: TRBV5-8
size: NA
CDR3: CASSSEAGGGRNEQFF
DNA: TGTGCCAGCAGCTCGGAAGCGGGAGGAGGTCGGAATGAGCAGTTCTTC

J: TRBJ2-2
D: TRBD1
V: TRBV6-5
size: NA
CDR3: CASSRTGRTGELFF
DNA: TGTGCCAGCAGTAGGACAGGCCGCACCGGGGAGCTGTTTTTT

J: TRBJ1-1
D: TRBD1
V: TRBV5-1
size: NA
CDR3: CASSRTGGVLGAFF
DNA: TGCGCCAGCAGCCGCACAGGGGGTGTGCTAGGAGCTTTCTTT

J: TRBJ2-1
D: NA
V: TRBV28
size: NA
CDR3: CASSRDTSYNEQFF
DNA: TGTGCCAGCAGCCGCGATACTTCGTACAATGAGCAGTTCTTC

J: TRBJ2-3
D: NA
V: TRBV14
size: NA
CDR3: CASSQQTSGYTDTQYF
DNA: TGTGCCAGCAGCCAACAAACTAGTGGGTATACAGATACGCAGTATTTT

J: TRBJ2-7
D: NA
V: TRBV20-1
size: NA
CDR3: CSATGVVEQYF
DNA: TGCAGTGCTACAGGGGTAGTCGAGCAGTACTTC

J: TRBJ2-1
D: NA
V: TRBV6-1
size: NA
CDR3: CASSDLGRYNEQFF
DNA: TGTGCCAGCAGTGACTTAGGCAGGTACAATGAGCAGTTCTTC

J: TRBJ1-5
D: TRBD1
V: TRBV28
size: NA
CDR3: CASSFLDRDNQPQHF
DNA: TGTGCCAGCAGTTTCCTCGACAGGGATAATCAGCCCCAGCATTTT

J: TRBJ2-3
D: NA
V: TRBV7-2
size: NA
CDR3: CASSLRGYTQYF
DNA: TGTGCCAGCAGCTTACGGGGTTACACGCAGTATTTT

J: TRBJ1-2
D: NA
V: TRBV7-9
size: NA
CDR3: CASSLGSGMHGYTF
DNA: TGTGCCAGCAGCTTGGGGTCGGGGATGCATGGCTACACCTTC

J: TRBJ2-1
D: TRBD2
V: TRBV5-1
size: once
CDR3: CASSLTSGSQGNEQFF
DNA: TGCGCCAGCAGCTTGACTAGCGGGAGTCAGGGCAATGAGCAGTTCTTC

J: TRBJ2-3
D: NA
V: TRBV18
size: NA
CDR3: CASSPRREPDTQYF
DNA: TGTGCCAGCTCACCACGGAGGGAACCAGATACGCAGTATTTT

J: TRBJ2-1
D: TRBD1
V: TRBV28
size: NA
CDR3: CASNPGGFATSSYNEQFF
DNA: TGTGCCAGCAACCCAGGGGGATTCGCCACGAGCTCCTACAATGAGCAGTTCTTC

J: TRBJ2-7
D: NA
V: TRBV15
size: NA
CDR3: CATSRNLGRGYEQYF
DNA: TGTGCCACCAGCAGAAACCTCGGCCGGGGCTACGAGCAGTACTTC

J: TRBJ2-6
D: TRBD1
V: TRBV5-1
size: NA
CDR3: CASSLAGTGITGANGLTF
DNA: TGCGCCAGCAGCTTGGCCGGGACAGGGATAACTGGGGCCAACGGCCTGACTTTC

J: TRBJ1-2
D: NA
V: TRBV21-1
size: NA
CDR3: CASGKQRTDLDYGYTF
DNA: TGTGCCAGCGGAAAGCAGAGGACAGATTTGGACTATGGCTACACCTTC

J: TRBJ2-7
D: NA
V: TRBV28
size: NA
CDR3: CASSLQGTGPYEQYF
DNA: TGTGCCAGCAGCCTACAGGGGACTGGCCCCTACGAGCAGTACTTC

J: TRBJ2-7
D: TRBD2
V: TRBV7-2
size: NA
CDR3: CASSLGGGTRYSEQYF
DNA: TGTGCCAGCAGCCTAGGGGGGGGGACTAGATATTCCGAGCAGTACTTC

J: TRBJ2-7
D: NA
V: TRBV5-5
size: NA
CDR3: CASSLQGGEQYF
DNA: TGTGCCAGCAGCTTACAGGGCGGCGAGCAGTACTTC

J: TRBJ1-4
D: TRBD1
V: TRBV6-5
size: NA
CDR3: CASRSTGGDEKLFF
DNA: TGTGCCAGCAGATCGACAGGGGGTGATGAAAAACTGTTTTTT

J: TRBJ2-7
D: NA
V: TRBV6-5
size: NA
CDR3: CASSYERYSYEQYF
DNA: TGTGCCAGCAGTTACGAGCGGTACTCCTACGAGCAGTACTTC

J: TRBJ2-5
D: TRBD2
V: TRBV6-5
size: NA
CDR3: CASSYGLAGSETQYF
DNA: TGTGCCAGCAGTTACGGCCTAGCGGGATCAGAGACCCAGTACTTC

J: TRBJ2-1
D: TRBD2
V: TRBV7-9
size: once
CDR3: CSSSFHSRGGSYNEQFF
DNA: TGTTCCAGCAGCTTCCACTCCCGCGGGGGCTCCTACAATGAGCAGTTCTTC

J: TRBJ1-1
D: TRBD1
V: TRBV5-1
size: NA
CDR3: CASRLQGGGHVEAFF
DNA: TGCGCCAGCAGGCTCCAAGGAGGGGGCCATGTGGAAGCTTTCTTT

J: TRBJ1-1
D: TRBD1
V: TRBV19
size: few
CDR3: CASSTPGGRVTEAFF
DNA: TGTGCCAGTAGTACCCCAGGGGGGCGCGTCACTGAAGCTTTCTTT

J: TRBJ2-1
D: TRBD1
V: TRBV7-9
size: once
CDR3: CASSPDRAVSYNEQFF
DNA: TGTGCCAGCAGCCCCGACAGGGCCGTTTCCTACAATGAGCAGTTCTTC

J: TRBJ1-5
D: TRBD1
V: TRBV6-1
size: NA
CDR3: CASSARGNTIQPQHF
DNA: TGTGCCAGCAGTGCCAGGGGGAATACAATCCAGCCCCAGCATTTT